The rows below give T cell receptor beta chains drawn from one sample of a study of Ad26.COV2.S vaccination and SARS-CoV-2 variants. TCRdb's table, derived via immunoSEQ multiplex PCR, lists solely in-frame clones and lacks some. The sample consists of fewer than 400,000 clones, about 86% of them appearing once. This sample comprised peripheral blood, obtained in a trial of Ad26.COV2.S vaccine versus placebo. The receptors derive from a person aged 18-60 years who received the Ad26.COV2.S COVID-19 vaccine or a placebo. CDR3s include the opening cysteine and the closing phenylalanine or tryptophan. D genes are given only for firm matches. Rows give clone size only sometimes, using once, few, many, or a class for an expanded clone.

V: TRBV5-1; D: .; size: .; J: TRBJ2-1; CDR3: CASSLGLAAGAYNEQFF; DNA: TGCGCCAGCAGCTTGGGATTAGCGGCCGGAGCCTACAATGAGCAGTTCTTC
V: TRBV29-1; D: .; size: once; J: TRBJ1-2; CDR3: CSVDGGANYGYTF; DNA: TGCAGCGTTGATGGCGGAGCTAACTATGGCTACACCTTC
V: TRBV6-1; D: TRBD1; size: .; J: TRBJ1-5; CDR3: CASSEARTGSQPQHF; DNA: TGTGCCAGCAGTGAAGCCCGGACAGGGAGTCAGCCCCAGCATTTT
V: TRBV3-1/TRBV3-2; D: .; size: .; J: TRBJ2-3; CDR3: CASSQGRVGHRDADTQYF; DNA: TGTGCCAGCAGCCAAGGCAGGGTTGGGCATCGGGACGCAGATACGCAGTATTTT
V: TRBV29-1; D: .; size: .; J: TRBJ2-7; CDR3: CSVAEGEQYF; DNA: TGCAGCGTTGCCGAGGGCGAGCAGTACTTC
V: TRBV7-9; D: .; size: .; J: TRBJ1-3; CDR3: CASSLEDSSGNTIYF; DNA: TGTGCCAGCAGCCTGGAGGACAGCTCTGGAAACACCATATATTTT
V: TRBV18; D: TRBD1; size: .; J: TRBJ2-4; CDR3: CASSKQTGENIQYF; DNA: TGTGCCAGCTCCAAACAAACAGGGGAAAACATTCAGTACTTC
V: TRBV18; D: TRBD1; size: .; J: TRBJ1-2; CDR3: CASSSGTGNSYGYTF; DNA: TGTGCCAGCTCATCCGGGACAGGGAATAGCTATGGCTACACCTTC
V: TRBV2; D: .; size: .; J: TRBJ1-3; CDR3: CASSPQRVTIYF; DNA: TGTGCCAGCAGTCCCCAGCGGGTGACCATATATTTT
V: TRBV18; D: .; size: .; J: TRBJ1-1; CDR3: CASSPGASTEAFF; DNA: TGTGCCAGCTCACCAGGGGCCAGCACTGAAGCTTTCTTT
V: TRBV5-1; D: TRBD1; size: once; J: TRBJ2-4; CDR3: CASSSGQGGGNIQYF; DNA: TGCGCCAGCAGCTCGGGACAGGGTGGGGGGAACATTCAGTACTTC
V: TRBV19; D: .; size: .; J: TRBJ2-2; CDR3: CASSWIAPRTGELFF; DNA: TGTGCCAGTAGTTGGATTGCACCGCGAACCGGGGAGCTGTTTTTT
V: TRBV7-8; D: .; size: .; J: TRBJ2-4; CDR3: CASSLSWGAYIQYF; DNA: TGTGCCAGCAGCTTATCCTGGGGGGCATACATTCAGTACTTC
V: TRBV10-3; D: .; size: few; J: TRBJ1-4; CDR3: CAISAPGNEKLFF; DNA: TGTGCCATCAGTGCCCCGGGAAATGAAAAACTGTTTTTT
V: TRBV3-1/TRBV3-2; D: .; size: many; J: TRBJ2-7; CDR3: CASGLQAVSYEQYF; DNA: TGTGCCAGCGGACTTCAGGCAGTCTCCTACGAGCAGTACTTC
V: TRBV3-1/TRBV3-2; D: .; size: .; J: TRBJ1-2; CDR3: CASSPRTTVYGYTF; DNA: TGTGCCAGCAGCCCACGGACGACAGTCTATGGCTACACCTTC
V: TRBV19; D: .; size: .; J: TRBJ1-4; CDR3: CASSPGLQALTNEKLFF; DNA: TGTGCCAGTAGCCCTGGCTTGCAGGCCTTAACTAATGAAAAACTGTTTTTT
V: TRBV7-2; D: .; size: .; J: TRBJ1-2; CDR3: CASSQDHNYGYTF; DNA: TGTGCCAGCAGCCAGGACCATAACTATGGCTACACCTTC
V: TRBV5-1; D: .; size: .; J: TRBJ1-2; CDR3: CASSPNAHGNYGYTF; DNA: TGCGCCAGCAGCCCCAACGCCCACGGGAACTATGGCTACACCTTC
V: TRBV7-9; D: TRBD1; size: few; J: TRBJ1-5; CDR3: CASSPQGSNQPQHF; DNA: TGTGCCAGCAGCCCACAGGGGAGCAATCAGCCCCAGCATTTT
V: TRBV6-5; D: .; size: .; J: TRBJ2-7; CDR3: CASSYSEQGTYEQYF; DNA: TGTGCCAGCAGTTACTCAGAACAGGGTACCTACGAGCAGTACTTC
V: TRBV6-1; D: .; size: .; J: TRBJ2-1; CDR3: CASSDPGGVAPNEQFF; DNA: TGTGCCAGCAGTGATCCCGGGGGTGTAGCTCCCAATGAGCAGTTCTTC
V: TRBV6-5; D: .; size: .; J: TRBJ1-2; CDR3: CASSPPAWGGYTF; DNA: TGTGCCAGCAGTCCCCCGGCGTGGGGTGGCTACACCTTC
V: TRBV27; D: .; size: .; J: TRBJ1-2; CDR3: CASSPGARNGYTF; DNA: TGTGCCAGCAGTCCCGGGGCCCGGAATGGCTACACCTTC
V: TRBV27; D: .; size: .; J: TRBJ1-2; CDR3: CASSPSGRTYSYTF; DNA: TGTGCCAGCAGTCCTTCGGGACGGACCTACAGTTACACCTTC
V: TRBV7-3; D: .; size: .; J: TRBJ1-2; CDR3: CASSLKQGIAYTF; DNA: TGTGCCAGCAGCTTAAAACAGGGTATAGCGTACACCTTC
V: TRBV30; D: TRBD1; size: .; J: TRBJ1-6; CDR3: CAWSPRGRGLSSYNSPLHF; DNA: TGTGCCTGGAGTCCCCGGGGCAGGGGGCTAAGCTCCTATAATTCACCCCTCCACTTT
V: TRBV11-2; D: .; size: .; J: TRBJ1-2; CDR3: CASSSLLAPQAPYGYTF; DNA: TGTGCCAGCAGCTCACTCCTGGCCCCACAGGCCCCCTATGGCTACACCTTC
V: TRBV10-1; D: TRBD2; size: .; J: TRBJ2-5; CDR3: CASKWQIIFSGGPLRKYQETQYF; DNA: TGCGCCAGCAAATGGCAGATCATTTTTAGCGGGGGCCCTTTACGAAAGTACCAAGAGACCCAGTACTTC
V: TRBV19; D: TRBD1; size: .; J: TRBJ1-5; CDR3: CASIGTGGISQPQHF; DNA: TGTGCCAGTATCGGGACAGGGGGGATCAGTCAGCCCCAGCATTTT
V: TRBV29-1; D: .; size: .; J: TRBJ1-1; CDR3: CSGYRDEAFF; DNA: TGCAGCGGATACAGGGACGAAGCTTTCTTT
V: TRBV2; D: .; size: .; J: TRBJ1-2; CDR3: CAGAGRRGNDGYTF; DNA: TGTGCCGGAGCGGGGAGGAGAGGCAATGACGGCTACACCTTC
V: TRBV29-1; D: .; size: .; J: TRBJ2-1; CDR3: CSVERGVTGEQFF; DNA: TGCAGCGTTGAACGGGGCGTTACAGGGGAGCAGTTCTTC
V: TRBV5-1; D: TRBD1; size: .; J: TRBJ2-3; CDR3: CASFPTGTDTQYF; DNA: TGCGCCAGCTTCCCGACAGGGACAGATACGCAGTATTTT
V: TRBV18; D: .; size: once; J: TRBJ2-2; CDR3: CASSPGTSSSGELFF; DNA: TGCGCCAGCTCACCCGGGACAAGCAGCTCCGGGGAGCTGTTTTTT
V: TRBV29-1; D: .; size: .; J: TRBJ2-2; CDR3: CSVHGGRGTGELFF; DNA: TGCAGCGTCCATGGGGGGCGGGGTACCGGGGAGCTGTTTTTT
V: TRBV13; D: TRBD1; size: .; J: TRBJ2-1; CDR3: CASSSYGTGGYNEQFF; DNA: TGTGCCAGCAGTTCGTATGGGACAGGGGGCTACAATGAGCAGTTCTTC